The 13 T cell receptor beta chains in this list originate from one sample, sequenced in a study of Ad26.COV2.S vaccination and SARS-CoV-2 variants. Generated by immunoSEQ multiplex PCR, the TCRdb table keeps only in-frame clones and is missing some. The sample has 250,000 or so clones; 87% are singletons. Treatment: some 19 received Ad26.COV2.S at low or high dose, single or two shots; 5 received placebo; per-sample allocation not given. Day 63 after the first injection of vaccine or placebo was the sampling time. The source material was peripheral blood, sampled in a trial of Ad26.COV2.S vaccine versus placebo. Receptors were obtained from a person between 18 and 59 years old who received the Ad26.COV2.S COVID-19 vaccine or a placebo.

This rearrangement joins TRBV19 to TRBJ1-2, with D possibly matching TRBD1 (6 bases). The length of the CDR3 is 13 residues. The germline CDR1 and CDR2 sequences are LNHDA and SQIVND (reference sequence). V dropped 11 bases and J dropped 5 bases, with 18 bases sitting between them. In nucleotides, the CDR3 is TGTGCCTCCCGCCGGGACACCGATTATGGCTACACCTTC. Protein: CASRRDTDYGYTF. The complete variable domain, with remaining parts taken from reference TRBV19 and TRBJ1-2, reads DGGITQSPKYLFRKEGQNVTLSCEQNLNHDAMYWYRQDPGQGLRLIYYSQIVNDFQKGDIAEGYSVSREKKESFPLTVTSAQKNPTAFYLCASRRDTDYGYTFGSGTRLTVV.

This chain links TRBV19 with TRBJ2-3; 8 nucleotides align to TRBD1. V lost 5 bases and J lost 0; bases outside the gene matches: 4. CDR1 LNHDA and CDR2 SQIVND come from the germline V gene (reference sequence). The CDR3 totals 15 residues. The CDR3 coding sequence is TGTGCCAGTAGTGGACAGGGTGGTAGCACAGATACGCAGTATTTT. It encodes CASSGQGGSTDTQYF.

The chain recombines TRBV5-6 with TRBJ1-1; D is unresolved. Trimming left V 0 bases short and J 7 bases short, with 10 bases between. CDR1 is SGHDT, CDR2 YYEEEE, per germline. There are 13 residues in the CDR3. The CDR3 nucleotides are TGTGCCAGCAGCTTGGTTGCCGCCGGTGAAGCTTTCTTT. Its protein product is CASSLVAAGEAFF. The full variable domain, completed using reference TRBV5-6 and TRBJ1-1, is DAGVTQSPTHLIKTRGQQVTLRCSPKSGHDTVSWYQQALGQGPQFIFQYYEEEERQRGNFPDRFSGHQFPNYSSELNVNALLLGDSALYLCASSLVAAGEAFFGQGTRLTVV.

The chain employs TRBV5-4 and TRBJ2-1; 11 nucleotides align to TRBD2. This CDR3 contains 16 residues. V was pared by 6 bases and J by 0 bases, with 5 bases of the junction left unmatched. CDR1 SGHNT and CDR2 YYREEE come from the germline V gene (reference sequence). CDR3 amino acids: CASIQGTSGSYNEQFF. The CDR3 DNA sequence: TGTGCCAGCATCCAAGGGACTAGCGGCTCCTACAATGAGCAGTTCTTC.

The V and J genes are TRBV4-1 and TRBJ2-1; 7 bases agree with TRBD2. The CDR3 consists of 16 residues. Trimming removed 1 base from V and 6 bases from J; junction bases left unmatched: 9. Germline CDR1 reads MGHRA; CDR2 reads YSYEKL. The chain's CDR3 is CASSQVPGGRGNEQFF. The CDR3 coding sequence is TGCGCCAGCAGCCAAGTCCCCGGGGGGAGGGGCAATGAGCAGTTCTTC.

The chain links TRBV6-1 to TRBJ1-1, with 8 bases fitting TRBD1. Germline CDR1 and CDR2: MNHNS and SASEGT. Trimming took 4 bases from V and 0 from J; bases not matched to a gene: 10. The CDR3 loop spans 17 amino acids. Here the CDR3 reads CASSASGGAGLNTEAFF. For the CDR3, the DNA is TGTGCCAGCAGTGCTTCAGGGGGCGCGGGCTTGAACACTGAAGCTTTCTTT.

The rearrangement uses TRBV7-9 and TRBJ2-3; the match to TRBD2 covers 8 bases. Germline lookup yields CDR1 SEHNR and CDR2 FQNEAQ (reference sequence). This CDR3 spans 22 amino acids. V lost 4 bases and J lost 3; bases outside the gene matches: 27. The CDR3 sequence is CASSWAPLGSGSTRVVTDTQYF. The CDR3 coding sequence is TGTGCCAGCAGCTGGGCCCCGTTGGGAAGCGGGAGCACCAGAGTGGTGACAGATACGCAGTATTTT. The variable domain in full, completed from reference TRBV7-9 and TRBJ2-3, reads DTGVSQNPRHKITKRGQNVTFRCDPISEHNRLYWYRQTLGQGPEFLTYFQNEAQLEKSRLLSDRFSAERPKGSFSTLEIQRTEQGDSAMYLCASSWAPLGSGSTRVVTDTQYFGPGTRLTVL.

The rearrangement uses TRBV2 and TRBJ2-5; D unresolved. Germline CDR1 reads SNHLY; CDR2 reads FYNNEI. The CDR3 has 10 amino acids. V lost 6 bases and J lost 2, with 1 base in between. The chain's CDR3 is CASRQETQYF. The CDR3 DNA is TGTGCCAGCAGACAAGAGACCCAGTACTTC.

This clone was seen a handful of times. The rearrangement links TRBV19 to TRBJ1-1; D ambiguous. Germline CDR1 LNHDA, CDR2 SQIVND (reference sequence). Trimming cost V 4 bases and J 6 bases, with 15 bases left between them. The CDR3 has 14 residues. The CDR3 spells CASSTFRGGPEAFF. The DNA for the CDR3 is TGTGCCAGTAGTACATTCAGAGGAGGTCCTGAAGCTTTCTTT.

There are a few counts of this clone. This chain joins TRBV4-1 and TRBJ1-2; possible D gene TRBD1, 6 bases. The CDR3 sequence is 15 residues long. The germline V gene encodes CDR1 MGHRA and CDR2 YSYEKL. V dropped 1 base and J dropped 2 bases, with 11 bases sitting between them. This chain's CDR3 is CASSQVTGTNYGYTF. DNA for the CDR3: TGCGCCAGCAGCCAAGTTACAGGGACGAACTATGGCTACACCTTC.

This clone turned up a few times. The chain joins TRBV6-4 to TRBJ2-1; 7 nucleotides match TRBD2. V dropped 5 bases and J dropped 7; count of bases not matched to a gene: 11. The germline V gene has CDR1 MRHNA and CDR2 SNTAGT. The CDR3 sequence is 15 residues long. The CDR3 region has the DNA TGTGCCAGCAGTCCGGGACTAAGTGGGGAAAATGAGCAGTTCTTC. This encodes CASSPGLSGENEQFF.

The chain links TRBV4-3 to TRBJ2-3, with 9 bases identical to TRBD2. CDR3 length: 18 residues. Germline trimming cut 0 bases from V and 2 bases from J; bases unmatched to any gene: 9. The V gene's germline CDR1 is LGHNA and CDR2 YSLEER. In nucleotides, the CDR3 is TGCGCCAGCAGCCAAGATCCTTTTAGCGGGGGTTCCACAGATACGCAGTATTTT. Translated, it gives CASSQDPFSGGSTDTQYF.

The CDR3 coding sequence is TGTGCCAGCAGAGTACAGGGGAACACTGAAGCTTTCTTT. Its translation: CASRVQGNTEAFF. The rearrangement links TRBV2 to TRBJ1-1; D is possibly TRBD1 (6 bases). This CDR3 contains 13 residues. Germline V lookup: CDR1 SNHLY, CDR2 FYNNEI. Trimming removed 6 bases at V and 1 base at J, with 9 bases between.